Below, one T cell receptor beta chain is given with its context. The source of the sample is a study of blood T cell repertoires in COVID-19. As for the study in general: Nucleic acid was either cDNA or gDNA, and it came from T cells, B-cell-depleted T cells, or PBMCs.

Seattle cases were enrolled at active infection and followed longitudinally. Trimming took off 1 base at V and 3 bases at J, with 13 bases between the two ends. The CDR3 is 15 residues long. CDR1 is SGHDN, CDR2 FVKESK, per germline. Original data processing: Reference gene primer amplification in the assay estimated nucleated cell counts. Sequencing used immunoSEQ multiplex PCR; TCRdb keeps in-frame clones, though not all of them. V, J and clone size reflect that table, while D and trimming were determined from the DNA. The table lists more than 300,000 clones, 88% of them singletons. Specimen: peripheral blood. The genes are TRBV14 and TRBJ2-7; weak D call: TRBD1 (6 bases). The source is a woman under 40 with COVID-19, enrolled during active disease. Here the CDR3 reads CASSQGQGSHYEQYF. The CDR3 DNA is TGTGCCAGCAGCCAAGGCCAGGGGTCCCACTACGAGCAGTACTTC.